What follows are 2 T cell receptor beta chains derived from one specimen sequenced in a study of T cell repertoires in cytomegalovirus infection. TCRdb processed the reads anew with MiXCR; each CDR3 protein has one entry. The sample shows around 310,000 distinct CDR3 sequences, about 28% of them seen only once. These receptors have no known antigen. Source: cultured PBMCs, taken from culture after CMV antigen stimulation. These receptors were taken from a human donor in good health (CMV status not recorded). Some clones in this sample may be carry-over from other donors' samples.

In DNA form, the CDR3 reads TGTGCCAGCAGCTGGGGGCTAGCGGGAGTGACCACAGATACGCAGTATTTT. This encodes CASSWGLAGVTTDTQYF. The rearrangement uses TRBV7-2 and TRBJ2-3; the match to TRBD2 covers 10 bases. The V gene's germline CDR1 is SGHTA and CDR2 FQGNSA. The CDR3 runs 17 residues. J lost 2 bases, V lost 4 bases, and 9 bases had no gene match.

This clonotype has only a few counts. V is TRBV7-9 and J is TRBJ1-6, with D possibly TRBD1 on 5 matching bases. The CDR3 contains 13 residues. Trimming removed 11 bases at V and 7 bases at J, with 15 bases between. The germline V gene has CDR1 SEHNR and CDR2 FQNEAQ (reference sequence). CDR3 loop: CAVINTGNSPLHF. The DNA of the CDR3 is TGTGCCGTAATAAACACAGGAAATTCACCCCTCCACTTT.